This T cell receptor beta chain was found in a study of blood T cell repertoires in COVID-19. Across the whole study: The study drew acute and convalescent COVID-19 samples from the United States, Italy and Spain. Sources were T cells, B-cell-depleted T cells, or PBMCs; the material itself was cDNA or gDNA.

In the original analysis: Estimates of nucleated cell counts were drawn from the amplification of reference gene primers. Measured with immunoSEQ multiplex PCR; TCRdb has only the in-frame clones, and not every one. V, J and clone size derive from that table, while D and trimming were established from the DNA sequence. The sample lists approximately 280,000 clones; approximately 84% were seen once. Seattle patient enrollment occurred during active infection, with longitudinal follow-up thereafter. The length of the CDR3 is 14 residues. V lost 5 bases to trimming and J lost 5 bases, with 13 bases between them. CDR1 MNHEY and CDR2 SMNVEV come from the germline V gene (reference sequence).

Input material: peripheral blood. The chain combines TRBV27 with TRBJ2-1; unclear D gene. This receptor was taken from a human donor with COVID-19, enrolled during active disease. The donor label of this sample is uncertain. CDR3 nucleotide sequence: TGTGCCAGCAGTACCGGGTTTATCGACAATGAGCAGTTCTTC. Translated, it gives CASSTGFIDNEQFF.